These 32 T cell receptor beta chains originate from one sample sequenced in a study of T cell responses to AZD1222 COVID-19 vaccine. Some clones are missing from TCRdb's copy, which holds only in-frame ones; the method was immunoSEQ multiplex PCR. This table has 77,000 or so clones, around 89% appearing once. Sequencing was performed on peripheral blood, taken on day 0 of AZD1222 vaccination. These receptors originate from an adult in good health.

This rearrangement joins TRBV7-9 to TRBJ2-5; 7 bases are shared with TRBD1. Germline CDR1 SEHNR, CDR2 FQNEAQ (reference sequence). The length of the CDR3 is 14 residues. The J segment lost 3 bases and the V segment lost 1 base, leaving 2 bases of the junction unmatched. The CDR3, as DNA: TGTGCCAGCAGCTTAGAGGGGACAGAAGAGACCCAGTACTTC. As protein: CASSLEGTEETQYF.

Here the CDR3 DNA reads TGCGCCAGCAGCTTCTCCGGAATGGGTGAGCAGTTCTTC. Translation gives CASSFSGMGEQFF. The chain links TRBV5-1 to TRBJ2-1; D is ambiguous. Germline V gives CDR1 SGHRS, CDR2 YFSETQ. V shed 2 bases and J shed 9 bases, with 12 bases lying between them. CDR3 length equals 13 residues.

This sequence joins TRBV28 and TRBJ2-2; D may be TRBD1 or TRBD2 (6 bases each). Trimming removed 8 bases from V and 1 base from J, with 17 bases in between. In germline, CDR1 is MDHEN, CDR2 SYDVKM. This CDR3 spans 16 amino acids. The CDR3 reads CASLPSGAQNTGELFF. CDR3 coding DNA: TGTGCCAGCCTTCCCTCGGGGGCCCAGAACACCGGGGAGCTGTTTTTT.

The CDR3, as DNA: TGTGCCACCAGTGACGGAGGGGGCCCAGATACGCAGTATTTT. It specifies CATSDGGGPDTQYF. The chain couples TRBV24-1 to TRBJ2-3; TRBD1 is a possible D gene (7 bases). Germline-derived CDR1 and CDR2 are KGHDR and SFDVKD. V shed 4 bases and J shed 4 bases, with 11 bases lying between them. The CDR3 consists of 14 residues.

The chain has TRBV25-1 and TRBJ1-6, with D unclear. The length of the CDR3 is 13 residues. V lost 3 bases to trimming and J lost 7 bases, with 7 bases between them. The germline CDR1 and CDR2 sequences are MGHDK and SYGVNS. CDR3 loop: CASSDGSNSPLHF. DNA of the CDR3: TGTGCCAGCAGTGACGGGAGCAATTCACCCCTCCACTTT.

The chain has TRBV28 and TRBJ1-1, with D possibly matching TRBD1 (6 bases). CDR1 and CDR2 from the germline V gene are MDHEN and SYDVKM. The CDR3 length is 13 residues. The V end was cut by 6 bases, the J end by 7 bases, with 15 bases between. The CDR3 bases are TGTGCCAGCAGGGGTTACAGGGTAAATGAAGCTTTCTTT. It specifies CASRGYRVNEAFF.

The chain combines TRBV28 with TRBJ2-2; D remains unclear. V gave up 3 bases and J gave up 6 bases, with 11 bases separating them. CDR3 size: 14 residues. Germline V gene data show CDR1 as MDHEN and CDR2 as SYDVKM. This CDR3 is CASSFPTDAGELFF. The CDR3, as DNA: TGTGCCAGCAGTTTTCCTACTGACGCCGGGGAGCTGTTTTTT.

The rearrangement links TRBV3-1 (or the pseudogene TRBV3-2) to TRBJ1-2; 9 bases align to TRBD1. In germline, CDR1 is LGHDT, CDR2 YNNKEL (reference sequence). This CDR3 comprises 15 residues. Unmatched junction bases numbered 6, after V lost 1 base and J lost 6 bases. CDR3 residues: CASSQGGRTGDGYTF. The CDR3 DNA follows: TGTGCCAGCAGCCAAGGAGGCAGGACAGGGGATGGCTACACCTTC.

This rearrangement joins TRBV21-1 to TRBJ2-7; TRBD1 is the table's D call, not checked against the DNA. TRBV21-1 is a pseudogene. The CDR3 has 17 residues. The CDR3 loop reads CASSKAVKGASMTEQYF. CDR3 in DNA: TGTGCCAGCAGCAAAGCGGTGAAGGGGGCGAGCATGACCGAGCAGTACTTC.

The chain carries TRBV19 and TRBJ2-7, with unresolved D. CDR1 LNHDA and CDR2 SQIVND come from the germline V gene (reference sequence). The CDR3 is made up of 13 amino acids. Trimming took off 3 bases at V and 2 bases at J, with 8 bases between the two ends. CDR3 DNA: TGTGCCAGTAGTATGTCCCCCCCCTACGAGCAGTACTTC. This codes for CASSMSPPYEQYF.

This clone was recorded once. The chain uses TRBV28 and TRBJ2-1; no definite D call. Germline CDR1 reads MDHEN; CDR2 reads SYDVKM. This CDR3 spans 11 amino acids. Between the trimmed V and J ends, which lost 11 bases and 2 bases, there was a span of 7 bases. The CDR3 region has the DNA TGTGCCGGGTCCACCTACAATGAGCAGTTCTTC. It is translated as CAGSTYNEQFF.

The chain joins TRBV9 to TRBJ1-5, with 9 bases fitting TRBD1. J was trimmed by 2 bases and V by 4 bases; bases with no gene match: 1. The CDR3 sequence is 14 residues long. Germline V gives CDR1 SGDLS, CDR2 YYNGEE. CDR3 sequence (DNA): TGTGCCAGCAGCCGACAGGGGGGCAATCAGCCCCAGCATTTT. It is translated as CASSRQGGNQPQHF. The variable domain in full, with the rest retrieved from reference TRBV9 and TRBJ1-5, is DSGVTQTPKHLITATGQRVTLRCSPRSGDLSVYWYQQSLDQGLQFLIQYYNGEERAKGNILERFSAQQFPDLHSELNLSSLELGDSALYFCASSRQGGNQPQHFGDGTRLSIL.

The V and J genes are TRBV10-3 and TRBJ2-2; either TRBD1 or TRBD2 may supply D (6 bases each). CDR3 size: 16 residues. The germline V and J ends were trimmed by 2 bases and 2 bases, with 12 bases remaining between them. Looked up from germline, CDR1 is ENHRY and CDR2 is SYGVKD. The CDR3 is CAISEAGTPNTGELFF. In DNA form, the CDR3 reads TGTGCCATCAGTGAGGCGGGGACACCTAACACCGGGGAGCTGTTTTTT.

The chain links TRBV5-1 to TRBJ2-1; the match to TRBD2 covers 11 bases. CDR3 length equals 14 residues. After removal of 6 bases from V and 9 bases from J, the junction contained 8 bases not matched to a gene. CDR1 and CDR2 from the germline V gene are SGHRS and YFSETQ. CDR3 DNA sequence: TGCGCCAGCAAGCAACTAGCGGGAGTTGGTGAGCAGTTCTTC. Protein sequence: CASKQLAGVGEQFF.

This clone was detected once. The chain combines TRBV11-2 with TRBJ2-7; D is unclear. Germline V gene lookup returns CDR1 SGHAT and CDR2 FQNNGV. The CDR3 is 14 residues long. V gave up 0 bases and J gave up 3 bases, with 9 bases separating them. CDR3 sequence reads: CASSLEVKIYEQYF. The DNA for the CDR3 is TGTGCCAGCAGCTTAGAGGTGAAAATCTACGAGCAGTACTTC.

The chain employs TRBV6-5 and TRBJ2-7, with D perhaps matching TRBD1 (6 bases). V lost 8 bases to trimming and J lost 2 bases, with 10 bases between them. The CDR3 covers 12 residues. Germline-derived CDR1 and CDR2 are MNHEY and SVGAGI. This chain's CDR3 is CASATGAYEQYF. CDR3 in DNA: TGTGCCAGCGCGACAGGAGCCTACGAGCAGTACTTC.

The chain is built from TRBV5-4 and TRBJ2-5, with D tentatively TRBD2 (6 bases). V was clipped by 3 bases and J by 4 bases, with 13 bases between them. This CDR3 is built from 14 residues. From germline, CDR1 is SGHNT and CDR2 YYREEE (reference sequence). The CDR3 loop is CASSSRDFLETQYF. The CDR3 DNA follows: TGTGCCAGCAGCTCCCGGGACTTTTTAGAGACCCAGTACTTC.

As DNA, the CDR3 is TGTGCCAGCAGCGACACCTTGATTGGGGAGCAGTACTTC. Protein: CASSDTLIGEQYF. The rearrangement uses TRBV2 and TRBJ2-7; D remains unclear. Germline lookup yields CDR1 SNHLY and CDR2 FYNNEI. The CDR3 runs 13 residues. Trimming stripped 6 bases from V and 7 bases from J, with 16 bases between.

This clone occurred once. The CDR3 DNA sequence: TGTGCCAGCAGTTCCCTAGGACAACCCGGCGGGGAGCTGTTTTTT. It specifies CASSSLGQPGGELFF. The chain is built from TRBV27 and TRBJ2-2; a weak D match, TRBD1 (5 bases). CDR3 length equals 15 residues. Germline loops: CDR1 MNHEY, CDR2 SMNVEV (reference sequence). The ends were cut back, 4 bases at V and 7 bases at J, with 16 bases in the middle.

This rearrangement joins TRBV9 to TRBJ1-5; unclear D gene. This CDR3 is 13 amino acids long. V shed 4 bases and J shed 4 bases, with 9 bases lying between them. Germline V gene data show CDR1 as SGDLS and CDR2 as YYNGEE. In nucleotides, the CDR3 is TGTGCCAGCAGCCGTTCCGGAAATCAGCCCCAGCATTTT. It codes for CASSRSGNQPQHF.

This chain connects TRBV9 to TRBJ2-2, with unresolved D. CDR1 SGDLS and CDR2 YYNGEE come from the germline V gene. CDR3 length: 12 residues. Trimming left V 7 bases short and J 6 bases short, with 10 bases between. CDR3 in DNA: TGTGCCAGCGGAACCGGAGCCGGGGAGCTGTTTTTT. Translated: CASGTGAGELFF.

V usage is TRBV18 and J usage is TRBJ2-7; 8 bases fit TRBD2. The CDR3 sequence is 13 residues long. Trimming took 6 bases from V and 7 from J; bases not matched to a gene: 8. The germline gives CDR1 KGHSH, CDR2 LQKENI. For the CDR3, the DNA is TGTGCCAGCTCCCCCGCGGGGGGCGGGGAGCAGTACTTC. Amino acids: CASSPAGGGEQYF.

V and J are TRBV7-2 and TRBJ2-4; D unresolved. Per germline, CDR1 SGHTA and CDR2 FQGNSA. The CDR3 sequence is 11 residues long. Trimming left V 5 bases short and J 9 bases short, with 8 bases between. For the CDR3, the DNA is TGTGCCAGCAGCCATGGAAGCATTCAGTACTTC. Its protein is CASSHGSIQYF.

This clone appeared a single time. The chain couples TRBV18 to TRBJ2-6, with D unresolved. CDR3 size: 17 residues. V was trimmed by 4 bases and J by 0 bases, leaving 13 bases between them. The V gene's germline CDR1 is KGHSH and CDR2 LQKENI. CDR3 amino acids: CASSLEYSLSGANVLTF. The DNA of the CDR3 is TGTGCCAGCTCACTCGAATACAGCCTCTCTGGGGCCAACGTCCTGACTTTC.

The V and J genes are TRBV11-3 and TRBJ2-1; no definite D call. The CDR3 has 16 residues. CDR1 is SGHNT, CDR2 YENEEA, per germline. The V end was cut by 0 bases, the J end by 4 bases, with 13 bases between. CDR3 in amino acids: CASSLDGRAGYNEQFF. For the CDR3, the DNA is TGTGCCAGCAGCTTAGATGGTAGAGCTGGGTACAATGAGCAGTTCTTC.

The rearrangement links TRBV13 to TRBJ1-4; D is uncertain. CDR1 PRHDT and CDR2 FYEKMQ come from the germline V gene (reference sequence). Trimming stripped 3 bases from V and 7 bases from J, with 15 bases between. CDR3 size: 15 residues. The CDR3 loop reads CASSLRAAFVEKLFF. CDR3 bases: TGTGCCAGCAGCTTGAGGGCAGCCTTTGTTGAAAAACTGTTTTTT.

The rearrangement uses TRBV19 and TRBJ2-2; 7 nucleotides align to TRBD2. With 2 bases clipped from V and 1 base from J, the junction kept 10 bases outside the gene matches. CDR3 length: 18 amino acids. The germline CDR1 and CDR2 sequences are LNHDA and SQIVND (reference sequence). This chain's CDR3 is CASSINPKRDWNTGELFF. CDR3 DNA sequence: TGTGCCAGTAGTATAAACCCGAAGCGGGACTGGAACACCGGGGAGCTGTTTTTT. The whole variable domain, remainder taken from reference TRBV19 and TRBJ2-2, is DGGITQSPKYLFRKEGQNVTLSCEQNLNHDAMYWYRQDPGQGLRLIYYSQIVNDFQKGDIAEGYSVSREKKESFPLTVTSAQKNPTAFYLCASSINPKRDWNTGELFFGEGSRLTVL.

This clone showed up just once. CDR3 nucleotide sequence: TGTGCCACCAGCCCCGGACAGGGATGGAATCAGCCCCAGCATTTT. This sequence encodes CATSPGQGWNQPQHF. The gene calls are TRBV15 and TRBJ1-5; 8 bases match TRBD1. Trimming at V came to 5 bases and at J to 4 bases, leaving 7 bases not matched to a gene. This CDR3 spans 15 amino acids. Germline V gene data show CDR1 as LNHNV and CDR2 as YYDKDF (reference sequence). The whole variable domain, remainder taken from reference TRBV15 and TRBJ1-5, is DAMVIQNPRYQVTQFGKPVTLSCSQTLNHNVMYWYQQKSSQAPKLLFHYYDKDFNNEADTPDNFQSRRPNTSFCFLDIRSPGLGDTAMYLCATSPGQGWNQPQHFGDGTRLSIL.

This clone was recorded only once. V gene TRBV7-3 combines with J gene TRBJ1-1, with D possibly TRBD1 on 5 matching bases. V lost 2 bases and J lost 5, with 9 bases in between. The germline V gene has CDR1 SGHTA and CDR2 FQGTGA. This CDR3 comprises 13 residues. The CDR3, as DNA: TGTGCCAGCAGCTTATCAGGGCCTACTGAAGCTTTCTTT. Its protein is CASSLSGPTEAFF.

The chain employs TRBV5-1 and TRBJ2-7, with TRBD1 identical over 7 bases. J lost 2 bases, V lost 1 base, and 6 bases had no gene match. The germline V gene encodes CDR1 SGHRS and CDR2 YFSETQ. The CDR3 is 15 residues long. The CDR3 sequence: CASSLTGAVAYEQYF. CDR3 DNA sequence: TGCGCCAGCAGCTTGACAGGGGCCGTCGCCTACGAGCAGTACTTC.

The rearrangement links TRBV10-3 to TRBJ1-1; possible D gene TRBD1, 6 bases. V shed 4 bases and J shed 4 bases, with 13 bases lying between them. The CDR3 is 14 residues long. Per germline, CDR1 ENHRY and CDR2 SYGVKD. As DNA, the CDR3 is TGTGCCATCAGTGGTAGGGGGATCGGCACTGAAGCTTTCTTT. It yields the protein CAISGRGIGTEAFF.

V and J are TRBV30 and TRBJ2-5, with D possibly being TRBD2 (7 bases). There are 14 residues in the CDR3. Per the germline V gene, CDR1 is GTSNPN and CDR2 is SVGIG (reference sequence). V lost 2 bases to trimming and J lost 6 bases, with 16 bases between them. The CDR3, as DNA: TGTGCCTGGAGTAGGGGGGAGGGCCGCCAGACCCAGTACTTC. Translation gives CAWSRGEGRQTQYF. The complete variable domain, with remaining parts taken from reference TRBV30 and TRBJ2-5, reads SQTIHQWPATLVQPVGSPLSLECTVEGTSNPNLYWYRQAAGRGLQLLFYSVGIGQISSEVPQNLSASRPQDRQFILSSKKLLLSDSGFYLCAWSRGEGRQTQYFGPGTRLLVL.